These 26 T cell receptor beta chains originate from one sample sequenced in a study of blood T cells in healthy people across ages. The authors ran a second PCR of 7 to 11 cycles using a sample-barcoded 5' primer and a J-beta primer mix. TCRdb passed the 5' RACE reads through MiXCR, listing each CDR3 protein once. The sample lists 1.5 million to 2 million distinct CDR3 sequences; roughly 28% were seen once. What was sequenced was blood. The origin of the receptors is a woman aged 25-40 years in good health.

There are a few counts of this clonotype. V and J are TRBV6-6 and TRBJ2-5, with D perhaps matching TRBD2 (6 bases). The CDR3 length is 15 residues. Germline values: CDR1 MNHNY, CDR2 SVGAGI (reference sequence). V was shortened by 2 bases and J by 4 bases, with 14 bases between the two germline ends. The CDR3 coding sequence is TGTGCCAGCAGTTACGGAGGGGATATAGGAGAGACCCAGTACTTC. Amino acids: CASSYGGDIGETQYF.

In its sample, this clonotype was seen a few times. V and J are TRBV2 and TRBJ2-7, with 14 bases lining up with TRBD2. The germline gives CDR1 SNHLY, CDR2 FYNNEI. The CDR3 is 17 amino acids. The trim removed 5 bases at V and 4 bases at J, leaving 10 bases unmatched. Here the CDR3 DNA reads TGTGCCAGCAGTCCGGGACTAGCGGGAGAAGAGGAGTACGAGCAGTACTTC. Translation: CASSPGLAGEEEYEQYF.

The V gene is TRBV12-3 or TRBV12-4, the J gene TRBJ2-2; a weak D match, TRBD1 (6 bases). V was pared by 1 base and J by 15 bases, with 12 bases between. This CDR3 is 12 amino acids long. CDR3 DNA: TGTGCCAGCAGTTTAGTGCGTCAGGGGTTGTTTTTT. Protein sequence: CASSLVRQGLFF.

For this clonotype: Since a much larger clone is just one base distant, this may be a read error. This rearrangement joins TRBV5-1 to TRBJ2-5; 8 bases are shared with TRBD1. The germline V gene has CDR1 SGHRS and CDR2 YFSETQ. V lost 6 bases, J lost 11 bases, and 12 bases stayed unmatched. This CDR3 comprises 13 residues. In nucleotides, the CDR3 is TGCGCCAGCATGGGGACAGGCTACAATGAGCAGTACTTC. Translation: CASMGTGYNEQYF.

Concerning this clonotype itself: Mismatch with germline at one junction end may stem from a read error. The chain uses TRBV12-3 or TRBV12-4 and TRBJ2-7; D unclear. The length of the CDR3 is 15 residues. The chain's CDR3 is CAGSLGGPLRYEQYF. The CDR3 DNA sequence: TGTGCCGGCAGTTTAGGTGGGCCTCTGAGGTACGAGCAGTACTTC.

In its sample, this clonotype was seen many times. V gene TRBV5-1 combines with J gene TRBJ1-5; D is ambiguous. This CDR3 spans 15 amino acids. CDR1 is SGHRS, CDR2 YFSETQ, per germline. V lost 0 bases to trimming and J lost 7 bases, with 14 bases between them. The CDR3: CASSLGTANTQPQHF. CDR3 nucleotide sequence: TGCGCCAGCAGCTTGGGGACCGCTAATACCCAGCCCCAGCATTTT.

The CDR3 is CASSFRGGIEQFF. CDR3 in DNA: TGCGCCAGCAGCTTCAGGGGAGGGATTGAGCAGTTCTTC. V usage is TRBV5-1 and J usage is TRBJ2-1; maybe TRBD2 (7 bases). Trimming stripped 2 bases from V and 9 bases from J, with 12 bases between. The CDR3 loop spans 13 amino acids. Per the germline V gene, CDR1 is SGHRS and CDR2 is YFSETQ.

The sample holds a few counts of this clonotype. The V and J genes are TRBV5-1 and TRBJ2-5, with D hard to call. The DNA end is more similar to TRBJ2-7, so the J call may be wrong. The V gene's germline CDR1 is SGHRS and CDR2 YFSETQ. The CDR3 sequence is 12 residues long. Here the CDR3 reads CASSPGCDEQYF. In DNA form, the CDR3 reads TGCGCCAGCAGCCCTGGATGCGACGAGCAGTACTTC.

CDR3 protein: CASSSPGQGANGYTF. DNA of the CDR3: TGCGCCAGCAGCTCTCCGGGACAGGGGGCAAATGGCTACACCTTC. The chain joins TRBV5-1 to TRBJ1-2; the match to TRBD1 covers 12 bases. V dropped 3 bases and J dropped 6; count of bases not matched to a gene: 6. CDR1 and CDR2 from the germline V gene are SGHRS and YFSETQ. This CDR3 has 15 residues. Supplemented by reference TRBV5-1 and TRBJ1-2, the full variable domain reads KAGVTQTPRYLIKTRGQQVTLSCSPISGHRSVSWYQQTPGQGLQFLFEYFSETQRNKGNFPGRFSGRQFSNSRSEMNVSTLELGDSALYLCASSSPGQGANGYTFGSGTRLTVV.

The chain combines TRBV5-5 with TRBJ1-2; 12 positions match TRBD1. This CDR3 region has 15 residues. The V segment lost 4 bases and the J segment 7 bases; nucleotides outside the gene matches: 8. The V gene's germline CDR1 is SGHKS and CDR2 YYEKEE (reference sequence). DNA of the CDR3: TGTGCCAGCAGCCTCCCGGGACAGGGGGCATCTGGCTACACCTTC. This codes for CASSLPGQGASGYTF.

The chain links TRBV29-1 to TRBJ1-1; D is unclear. V was cut by 5 bases and J by 4 bases, with 5 bases left in between. This CDR3 is 10 amino acids long. Germline V gene sequence: CDR1 SQVTM, CDR2 ANQGSEA. The CDR3 bases are TGCAGCGTTTTCGGCACTGAAGCTTTCTTT. It yields the protein CSVFGTEAFF.

This clonotype appeared many times. The J gene is TRBJ2-1, the V gene TRBV5-1; tentative D call: TRBD2 (6 bases). The CDR3 consists of 15 residues. V gave up 0 bases and J gave up 4 bases, with 11 bases separating them. Germline assignment: CDR1 SGHRS and CDR2 YFSETQ. In DNA form, the CDR3 reads TGCGCCAGCAGCTTGGCGGGCGGGGTGTACAATGAGCAGTTCTTC. Translating it yields CASSLAGGVYNEQFF. Based on the CDR3 plus reference TRBV5-1 and TRBJ2-1, the full variable domain is KAGVTQTPRYLIKTRGQQVTLSCSPISGHRSVSWYQQTPGQGLQFLFEYFSETQRNKGNFPGRFSGRQFSNSRSEMNVSTLELGDSALYLCASSLAGGVYNEQFFGPGTRLTVL.

A note on this clonotype: One base away lies a much larger clone, so this may be a sequencing read error. The CDR3 ends on some other residue instead of the conserved phenylalanine or tryptophan, so this is likely a read error. This chain links TRBV7-2 with TRBJ2-1; D may be TRBD2 (5 bases). The CDR3 has 13 amino acids. CDR1 and CDR2 from the germline V gene are SGHTA and FQGNSA. Trimming cost V 1 base and J 10 bases, with 11 bases left between them. This CDR3 is CASSLGTSREQFY. CDR3 in DNA: TGTGCCAGCAGCTTAGGGACTTCCCGGGAGCAGTTCTAC.

This clonotype showed up just a few times. At one boundary the junction diverges from the germline segment, which might be a read error. The chain couples TRBV6-5 to TRBJ1-6; D possibly corresponds to TRBD1 (6 bases). The CDR3 spans 14 residues. Germline V lookup: CDR1 MNHEY, CDR2 SVGAGI. The chain's CDR3 is CASARGGRLSPLHF. CDR3 nucleotides: TGTGCCAGCGCCCGAGGGGGGCGCTTGTCACCTCTCCACTTT.

The table lists this clonotype with a few counts. The V gene is TRBV24-1, the J gene TRBJ2-5; D unclear. Trimming stripped 3 bases from V and 3 bases from J, with 10 bases between. CDR3 size: 14 residues. Per the germline V gene, CDR1 is KGHDR and CDR2 is SFDVKD. The CDR3 loop reads CATSDRVGKETQYF. The CDR3 nucleotides read TGTGCCACCAGTGATCGGGTGGGGAAAGAGACCCAGTACTTC.

V usage is TRBV5-1 and J usage is TRBJ1-2, with a weak D call TRBD1 (6 bases). With 4 bases removed from V and 6 bases from J, the gap between germline ends came to 22 bases. The CDR3 loop spans 16 amino acids. The germline V gene encodes CDR1 SGHRS and CDR2 YFSETQ. The DNA for the CDR3 is TGCGCCAGCAGCAGTGGCAGGGGAGATTTGTCGGATGGCTACACCTTC. It yields the protein CASSSGRGDLSDGYTF.

This clonotype was detected once. This chain joins TRBV3-1 and TRBJ1-1; 7 bases match TRBD1. V dropped 5 bases and J dropped 9; count of bases not matched to a gene: 6. This CDR3 comprises 12 residues. CDR1 LGHDT and CDR2 YNNKEL come from the germline V gene (reference sequence). CDR3 bases: TGTGCCAGCAGCGATGGGACAGCCAAAGCTTTCTTT. Encoded protein: CASSDGTAKAFF.

The chain has TRBV24-1 and TRBJ2-7, with D tentatively TRBD1 (6 bases). The end of the DNA aligns better with TRBJ2-5, so the J call may be wrong. The CDR3 runs to 13 residues. Germline CDR1 reads KGHDR; CDR2 reads SFDVKD. CDR3 loop: CATSSPGEETQYF. The CDR3, as DNA: TGTGCCACCAGTTCGCCAGGGGAAGAGACCCAGTACTTC.

This clonotype was recorded many times. V usage is TRBV20-1 and J usage is TRBJ2-7; 8 positions match TRBD1. V lost 5 bases, J lost 2 bases, and 8 bases stayed unmatched. The CDR3 contains 14 residues. Germline loops: CDR1 DFQATT, CDR2 SNEGSKA (reference sequence). CDR3 protein: CSAHRGTVPYEQYF. Written as DNA, the CDR3 is TGCAGTGCTCACAGGGGGACAGTACCCTACGAGCAGTACTTC.

Many counts were recorded for this clonotype. The V and J genes are TRBV12-3 or TRBV12-4 and TRBJ2-3; tentatively, D is TRBD2 (6 bases). This CDR3 region has 16 residues. Trimming cost V 5 bases and J 0 bases, with 15 bases left between them. CDR3 protein: CASSQGLPTSTDTQYF. The CDR3 DNA reads as TGTGCCAGCAGTCAGGGACTGCCGACTAGCACAGATACGCAGTATTTT.

J is TRBJ1-4 and V is TRBV15; D not resolved. Germline values: CDR1 LNHNV, CDR2 YYDKDF (reference sequence). The CDR3 is 16 residues long. The V gene lost 0 bases and the J gene lost 1 base, with 9 bases spanning the gap. Written as DNA, the CDR3 is TGTGCCACCAGCAGAGATTTATGGCGAACTAATGAAAAACTGTTTTTT. This translates into CATSRDLWRTNEKLFF.

Remarks on this clonotype: The junction and the germline gene differ at one end; a read error may be behind it. The chain is built from TRBV18 and TRBJ2-7; D unclear. The end of the DNA aligns better with TRBJ2-4, so the J call may be wrong. Germline V lookup: CDR1 KGHSH, CDR2 LQKENI. This CDR3 has 14 amino acids. In nucleotides, the CDR3 is TGTGCCTGCTCATCAGTACCCCCACGGAACATTCAGTACTTC. This codes for CACSSVPPRNIQYF.

The chain is built from TRBV12-3 or TRBV12-4 and TRBJ2-2, with TRBD1 identical over 12 bases. V was pared by 6 bases and J by 0 bases, with 5 bases of the junction left unmatched. CDR3 length equals 17 residues. This CDR3 reads CASRAGTGGSNTGELFF. The CDR3, as DNA: TGTGCCAGCAGAGCTGGGACAGGGGGCTCGAACACCGGGGAGCTGTTTTTT.

The chain couples TRBV9 to TRBJ1-2; TRBD1 is a possible D gene (6 bases). The CDR3 loop spans 13 amino acids. Trimming shortened V by 0 bases and J by 7 bases, and 10 bases separated the two germline ends. Germline CDR1 is SGDLS and CDR2 is YYNGEE. CDR3 region: CASSVERGSGYTF. CDR3 DNA sequence: TGTGCCAGCAGCGTAGAAAGGGGGTCTGGCTACACCTTC.

The table lists this clonotype with many counts. An end of the junction does not agree with germline; a read error may underlie this. This rearrangement joins TRBV5-1 to TRBJ2-5, with 8 bases aligning to TRBD1. Germline assignment: CDR1 SGHRS and CDR2 YFSETQ. This CDR3 has 14 residues. The CDR3 DNA sequence: TGCGCCAGCAGCCACCAGGACAGGGAAGAAACCCAGTACTTC. Translated: CASSHQDREETQYF.

This clonotype was seen ten or more times. J is TRBJ2-1 and V is TRBV12-3 or TRBV12-4, with 7 bases that match TRBD2. Unmatched junction bases numbered 2, after V lost 0 bases and J lost 3 bases. The CDR3 totals 15 residues. The CDR3 protein is CASSLAQRDYNEQFF. Written as DNA, the CDR3 is TGTGCCAGCAGTTTAGCCCAGCGGGACTACAATGAGCAGTTCTTC.